This T cell receptor (beta chain) was recovered during a study of cytomegalovirus exposure and HLA in healthy donors. Study information: 81% of around 390 genotyped donors fell in the Caucasian-associated ancestry cluster. Overall study results and limits: The study listed roughly 150 cytomegalovirus-associated TCR beta chains. In a later analysis, DRB1 alleles had the most associated TCRs; HLA-C alleles the fewest. Across donors, presence/absence analyses took sequencing depth to be roughly uniform.

The PCR contained 60 Vbeta and 13 Jbeta primers. Clones were sequenced by immunoSEQ multiplex PCR, and TCRdb holds only the in-frame ones, with some missing. The profile covers some 89,000 clones, with about 85% appearing a single time and over 7% taken by the ten largest. Concerning this clone itself: Its specificity is not known.

The germline CDR1 and CDR2 sequences are SGHNT and YENEEA. V lost 2 bases, J lost 0 bases, and 14 bases lay in between. CDR3 length equals 16 residues. The receptor comes from a man aged 40-50 years in good health and CMV-seropositive. The specimen was PBMCs. V is TRBV11-3 and J is TRBJ2-7, with a tentative D call TRBD1 (6 bases). The CDR3, as DNA: TGTGCCAGCAGCTTAATTACACAGGGATTCTCCTACGAGCAGTACTTC. Protein: CASSLITQGFSYEQYF.